One and the same sample provided the 28 T cell receptor beta chains below, sequenced in a study of shared clonotypes between healthy human individuals. Produced via immunoSEQ multiplex PCR; TCRdb's table is partial and in-frame only. The sample lists over 800,000 clones; 92% were seen once. Naive CD8 cells, CD45RO-negative and positively selected for CCR7, excluded terminally differentiated effector memory CD45RA+ cells. Sequencing input: naive CD8+ T cells sorted from blood. Every receptor here comes from a man aged 25-45 years in good health.

The J gene is TRBJ1-1, the V gene TRBV28, with TRBD1 identical over 10 bases. The CDR3 loop spans 16 amino acids. V was pared by 6 bases and J by 0 bases, with 7 bases of the junction left unmatched. Germline values: CDR1 MDHEN, CDR2 SYDVKM. CDR3 sequence reads: CASRFRDRGVNTEAFF. As DNA, the CDR3 is TGTGCCAGCAGATTCCGGGACAGGGGCGTGAACACTGAAGCTTTCTTT.

The CDR3 loop reads CASSAKQGPQETQYF. In nucleotides, the CDR3 is TGTGCCAGCAGCGCTAAACAGGGGCCCCAAGAGACCCAGTACTTC. V is TRBV11-3 and J is TRBJ2-5; 7 bases match TRBD1. J lost 1 base, V lost 5 bases, and 7 bases had no gene match. The CDR3 is 15 residues long. Germline values: CDR1 SGHNT, CDR2 YENEEA.

The J gene is TRBJ2-7, the V gene TRBV2; D is possibly TRBD2 (6 bases). Germline V gene sequence: CDR1 SNHLY, CDR2 FYNNEI. Trimming left V 4 bases short and J 1 base short, with 14 bases between. The CDR3 is made up of 15 amino acids. For the CDR3, the DNA is TGTGCCAGCAGTGTCCGGGACTCCTCTTCCTACGAGCAGTACTTC. Its translation is CASSVRDSSSYEQYF.

This clone has a single count. CDR3 region: CASSVGGGTSTDTQYF. CDR3 sequence (DNA): TGTGCCAGCAGCGTAGGGGGAGGGACGAGCACAGATACGCAGTATTTT. V is TRBV9 and J is TRBJ2-3; 7 positions agree with TRBD2. CDR1 is SGDLS, CDR2 YYNGEE, per germline. V dropped 0 bases and J dropped 0; count of bases not matched to a gene: 4. The CDR3 consists of 16 residues.

This rearrangement joins TRBV2 to TRBJ2-3; TRBD2 might be the D (5 bases). CDR3 size: 15 residues. From germline, CDR1 is SNHLY and CDR2 FYNNEI. V gave up 3 bases and J gave up 2 bases, with 12 bases separating them. CDR3 residues: CASSEGARATDTQYF. The CDR3 DNA reads TGTGCCAGCAGTGAGGGAGCGAGGGCCACAGATACGCAGTATTTT.

The chain has TRBV13 and TRBJ2-1; 12 nucleotides agree with TRBD2. Germline assignment: CDR1 PRHDT and CDR2 FYEKMQ (reference sequence). The junction had 7 bases not matched to a gene; V was cut back by 3 bases and J by 4 bases. This CDR3 comprises 17 residues. The CDR3 reads CASSFSTSGSGYNEQFF. The CDR3 region has the DNA TGTGCCAGCAGCTTCTCGACTAGCGGGAGTGGTTACAATGAGCAGTTCTTC.

This clone was picked up one time. The CDR3 loop is CSVEQGKSASGLAGGPDTQYF. CDR3 in DNA: TGCAGCGTTGAACAGGGCAAGAGCGCATCTGGACTAGCGGGAGGTCCAGATACGCAGTATTTT. The chain carries TRBV29-1 and TRBJ2-3; 14 bases agree with TRBD2. With 2 bases clipped from V and 4 bases from J, the junction kept 20 bases outside the gene matches. The CDR3 length is 21 residues. Germline lookup yields CDR1 SQVTM and CDR2 ANQGSEA.

The genes are TRBV11-2 and TRBJ1-5; weak D call: TRBD1 (5 bases). The CDR3 spans 12 residues. Germline assignment: CDR1 SGHAT and CDR2 FQNNGV. Trimming took off 3 bases at V and 7 bases at J, with 7 bases between the two ends. Written as DNA, the CDR3 is TGTGCCAGCAGCTTTTCAGGGCAGCCCCAGCATTTT. Its translation: CASSFSGQPQHF.

This clone was recorded only once. The J gene is TRBJ2-1, the V gene TRBV7-8; TRBD2 matches 13 bases. CDR1 SGHVS and CDR2 FQNEAQ come from the germline V gene. Unmatched junction bases numbered 7, after V lost 5 bases and J lost 12 bases. This CDR3 comprises 14 residues. The CDR3 spells CASSLGLAGIGQFF. The CDR3 bases are TGTGCCAGCAGCCTGGGACTAGCGGGAATCGGGCAGTTCTTC.

The CDR3 here is CASSVRRVGRVETQYF. CDR3 coding DNA: TGTGCCAGCAGCGTCCGGAGAGTTGGACGTGTGGAGACCCAGTACTTC. The chain couples TRBV7-9 to TRBJ2-5; D uncertain. The CDR3 covers 16 residues. Germline CDR1 is SEHNR and CDR2 is FQNEAQ (reference sequence). V was cut by 5 bases and J by 5 bases, with 21 bases left in between.

This chain connects TRBV28 to TRBJ1-2, with TRBD1 matching 7 bases. The CDR3 has 17 amino acids. After removal of 5 bases from V and 0 bases from J, the junction contained 12 bases not matched to a gene. CDR1 MDHEN and CDR2 SYDVKM come from the germline V gene. The CDR3: CASSTYRDRITNYGYTF. The CDR3 coding sequence is TGTGCCAGCAGTACATACCGGGACAGAATTACTAACTATGGCTACACCTTC.

V usage is TRBV5-1 and J usage is TRBJ2-1, with 7 bases fitting TRBD2. The CDR3 is made up of 14 amino acids. The J segment lost 4 bases and the V segment lost 4 bases, leaving 5 bases of the junction unmatched. Germline CDR1 SGHRS, CDR2 YFSETQ. CDR3 DNA: TGCGCCAGCAGCCCCTGGGAGGGGTACAATGAGCAGTTCTTC. This translates into CASSPWEGYNEQFF. Variable domain in full (rest from reference TRBV5-1 and TRBJ2-1): KAGVTQTPRYLIKTRGQQVTLSCSPISGHRSVSWYQQTPGQGLQFLFEYFSETQRNKGNFPGRFSGRQFSNSRSEMNVSTLELGDSALYLCASSPWEGYNEQFFGPGTRLTVL.

The chain links TRBV2 to TRBJ1-5, with D perhaps matching TRBD1 (6 bases). Trimming removed 3 bases at V and 7 bases at J, with 16 bases between. CDR1 and CDR2 from the germline V gene are SNHLY and FYNNEI. The CDR3 has 15 amino acids. Here the CDR3 DNA reads TGTGCCAGCAGTGAGATGGGGGGCGCATGGCAGCCCCAGCATTTT. As protein: CASSEMGGAWQPQHF. The full variable domain, in which reference TRBV2 and TRBJ1-5 provide the parts outside the CDR3, is EPEVTQTPSHQVTQMGQEVILRCVPISNHLYFYWYRQILGQKVEFLVSFYNNEISEKSEIFDDQFSVERPDGSNFTLKIRSTKLEDSAMYFCASSEMGGAWQPQHFGDGTRLSIL.

The rearrangement uses TRBV5-5 and TRBJ2-3; either TRBD1 or TRBD2 may fit D (5 bases each). The CDR3 has 15 residues. V lost 0 bases to trimming and J lost 1 base, with 9 bases between them. In germline, CDR1 is SGHKS, CDR2 YYEKEE (reference sequence). CDR3 amino acids: CASSLGGVRTDTQYF. CDR3 coding DNA: TGTGCCAGCAGCTTGGGAGGGGTGCGCACAGATACGCAGTATTTT.

The chain recombines TRBV30 with TRBJ2-7, with unresolved D. Per the germline V gene, CDR1 is GTSNPN and CDR2 is SVGIG (reference sequence). The CDR3 is made up of 15 amino acids. Trimming cost V 3 bases and J 3 bases, with 18 bases left between them. CDR3 residues: CAWSTTLSSGYEQYF. CDR3 in DNA: TGTGCCTGGAGCACCACCCTGTCCTCCGGCTACGAGCAGTACTTC. The entire variable domain, with the rest obtained from reference TRBV30 and TRBJ2-7, is as follows: SQTIHQWPATLVQPVGSPLSLECTVEGTSNPNLYWYRQAAGRGLQLLFYSVGIGQISSEVPQNLSASRPQDRQFILSSKKLLLSDSGFYLCAWSTTLSSGYEQYFGPGTRLTVT.

V usage is TRBV5-1 and J usage is TRBJ2-7, with a weak D call TRBD2 (5 bases). Trimming removed 2 bases from V and 3 bases from J, with 9 bases in between. This CDR3 is built from 13 residues. Germline values: CDR1 SGHRS, CDR2 YFSETQ. The CDR3 region is CASSFGEYYEQYF. The CDR3 bases are TGCGCCAGCAGCTTCGGGGAGTACTACGAGCAGTACTTC.

This clone came up once. The genes are TRBV9 and TRBJ2-3; a weak D match, TRBD2 (7 bases). This CDR3 is 13 amino acids long. The V end lost 4 bases, the J end lost 6 bases, and 12 bases lay between the germline ends. Germline CDR1 SGDLS, CDR2 YYNGEE. CDR3 nucleotides: TGTGCCAGCAGCCGGGGGGCGATGGATACGCAGTATTTT. It specifies CASSRGAMDTQYF.

The chain employs TRBV10-1 and TRBJ1-2; D possibly corresponds to TRBD1 (5 bases). CDR1 and CDR2 from the germline V gene are WNHNN and SYGVQD (reference sequence). Between the trimmed V and J ends, which lost 5 bases and 6 bases, there was a span of 22 bases. The CDR3 consists of 16 residues. In nucleotides, the CDR3 is TGCGCCAGCAGTTCCCTATACAGGAGTTGGCGTCATGGCTACACCTTC. This translates into CASSSLYRSWRHGYTF.

The chain has TRBV28 and TRBJ2-7; D ambiguous. Trimming took 4 bases from V and 3 from J, leaving 10 bases between them. The CDR3 consists of 13 residues. Germline lookup yields CDR1 MDHEN and CDR2 SYDVKM. For the CDR3, the DNA is TGTGCCAGCAGTTCCGACGGGCTCTACGAGCAGTACTTC. This gives the protein CASSSDGLYEQYF.

J is TRBJ2-2 and V is TRBV6-5; D is undetermined. The CDR3 totals 13 residues. Looked up from germline, CDR1 is MNHEY and CDR2 is SVGAGI. V lost 3 bases and J lost 7, with 9 bases in between. CDR3 sequence (DNA): TGTGCCAGCAGTTATAAGGCCGGCGGGGAGCTGTTTTTT. This encodes CASSYKAGGELFF.

The CDR3 region is CASSVGGTGVGYTF. In DNA form, the CDR3 reads TGTGCCAGCAGCGTAGGAGGGACAGGGGTCGGCTACACCTTC. V and J are TRBV9 and TRBJ1-2; 10 bases fit TRBD1. The CDR3 extends over 14 amino acids. Germline CDR1 and CDR2: SGDLS and YYNGEE. After removal of 0 bases from V and 8 bases from J, the junction contained 4 bases not matched to a gene.

V and J are TRBV5-1 and TRBJ2-7; perhaps D is TRBD1 or TRBD2 (5 bases each). CDR1 is SGHRS, CDR2 YFSETQ, per germline. This CDR3 region has 15 residues. With 0 bases removed from V and 0 bases from J, the gap between germline ends came to 10 bases. CDR3 sequence (DNA): TGCGCCAGCAGCTTGGGCAGGGACCACTCCTACGAGCAGTACTTC. Translating it yields CASSLGRDHSYEQYF.

The rearrangement joins TRBV27 to TRBJ2-7; 13 nucleotides line up with TRBD2. Germline V gene sequence: CDR1 MNHEY, CDR2 SMNVEV (reference sequence). The CDR3 is 15 amino acids. V was pared by 6 bases and J by 6 bases, with 8 bases of the junction left unmatched. DNA for the CDR3: TGTGCCAGCAGGCCCGGACTAGCGGGAGTTCTCGAGCAGTACTTC. The encoded protein is CASRPGLAGVLEQYF.

The chain has TRBV5-1 and TRBJ2-3; possible D gene TRBD2, 7 bases. V lost 3 bases to trimming and J lost 5 bases, with 10 bases between them. The CDR3 is made up of 13 amino acids. From germline, CDR1 is SGHRS and CDR2 YFSETQ. The CDR3 region has the DNA TGCGCCAGCAGCTGGGAGGGGGTAGATACGCAGTATTTT. Translating gives CASSWEGVDTQYF. Full variable domain (remainder filled in from reference TRBV5-1 and TRBJ2-3): KAGVTQTPRYLIKTRGQQVTLSCSPISGHRSVSWYQQTPGQGLQFLFEYFSETQRNKGNFPGRFSGRQFSNSRSEMNVSTLELGDSALYLCASSWEGVDTQYFGPGTRLTVL.

The rearrangement uses TRBV13 and TRBJ2-1; D is perhaps TRBD1 (6 bases). The CDR3 runs 15 residues. Trimming pared 4 bases from V and 5 bases from J, leaving 15 bases between. The germline CDR1 and CDR2 sequences are PRHDT and FYEKMQ (reference sequence). The CDR3 bases are TGTGCCAGCAGCTCACAGGGTACATCGAACAATGAGCAGTTCTTC. Translated, it gives CASSSQGTSNNEQFF. Full variable domain (missing parts from reference TRBV13 and TRBJ2-1): AAGVIQSPRHLIKEKRETATLKCYPIPRHDTVYWYQQGPGQDPQFLISFYEKMQSDKGSIPDRFSAQQFSDYHSELNMSSLELGDSALYFCASSSQGTSNNEQFFGPGTRLTVL.

Concerning this clone: The sample contains more than one DNA sequence encoding this CDR3. The chain carries TRBV7-6 and TRBJ2-7, with D hard to call. CDR1 and CDR2 (germline): SGHVS, FNYEAQ. Trimming removed 6 bases from V and 1 base from J, with 10 bases in between. The CDR3 extends over 13 amino acids. The DNA for the CDR3 is TGTGCCAGCAGTCCAACTGGTTCCTACGAGCAGTACTTC. It codes for CASSPTGSYEQYF.

The rearrangement links TRBV6-1 to TRBJ1-2, with D possibly TRBD1 on 6 matching bases. There are 13 residues in the CDR3. Trimming cost V 6 bases and J 3 bases, with 11 bases left between them. Germline V gives CDR1 MNHNS, CDR2 SASEGT. The CDR3 DNA sequence: TGTGCCAGCAGGGCACAGGGCCACTATGGCTACACCTTC. It translates to CASRAQGHYGYTF.

This sequence joins TRBV5-1 and TRBJ2-2; 10 bases fit TRBD2. The CDR3 is made up of 16 amino acids. With 4 bases clipped from V and 2 bases from J, the junction kept 5 bases outside the gene matches. The germline V gene encodes CDR1 SGHRS and CDR2 YFSETQ. CDR3 DNA sequence: TGCGCCAGCAGCACCTGGACTAGCGGTAACACCGGGGAGCTGTTTTTT. The encoded protein is CASSTWTSGNTGELFF.